This passage covers 17 T cell receptor beta chains from one sample sequenced in a study of CXCR3-negative and CXCR3-positive naive CD8 T cells. Study conclusions and caveats: TRB CDR3s were more hydrophobic in CXCR3-positive than in CXCR3-negative naive cells.

Their recognized antigens are unknown. The TRB libraries of cDNA were built by UMI-labeled 5' RACE. TCRdb re-called the 5' RACE reads; one entry per CDR3 protein, DNA not given. This repertoire includes tens of thousands of distinct CDR3 sequences. The sequenced sample was naive CXCR3+ CD8+ T cells from blood. Noted subset: CD45RO-CCR7+CD27+CD95- naive CD8+ T cells expressing CXCR3 (TNR3+). The receptors shown here come from a human donor in good health. Some clones in this sample may be carry-over from other donors' samples.

The V call is TRBV28, the J call TRBJ2-1; TCRdb's D call, TRBD1, is unchecked because there is no DNA. Germline V gives CDR1 MDHEN, CDR2 SYDVKM. The CDR3 consists of 14 residues. The CDR3: CASSFRYRYNEQFF.

The chain carries TRBV12-3 or TRBV12-4 and TRBJ2-2. The CDR3 length is 12 residues. CDR3 sequence reads: CASSANTGELFF.

This chain links TRBV15 with TRBJ1-1. The length of the CDR3 is 15 residues. Per germline, CDR1 LNHNV and CDR2 YYDKDF (reference sequence). The CDR3: CATSRDGGANTEAFF.

V usage is TRBV6-5 and J usage is TRBJ2-3; TCRdb calls TRBD2, which cannot be checked without DNA. Germline CDR1 is MNHEY and CDR2 is SVGAGI. CDR3 length: 15 residues. The CDR3: CASSLRDSRTDTQYF.

The chain has TRBV4-1 and TRBJ1-6; with no DNA, the TCRdb D assignment of TRBD1 cannot be verified. This CDR3 comprises 16 residues. Germline values: CDR1 MGHRA, CDR2 YSYEKL. The CDR3 spells CASSQDSTGNNSPLHF.

This chain joins TRBV21-1 and TRBJ2-5; TCRdb picks TRBD2, but there is no DNA to check that call. TRBV21-1 is a pseudogene. The CDR3 runs 16 residues. The CDR3: CASSKGGGLAVETQYF.

The gene calls are TRBV4-3 and TRBJ2-1; no DNA is available, so the TRBD1 call from TCRdb remains unchecked. This CDR3 has 15 amino acids. Germline-derived CDR1 and CDR2 are LGHNA and YSLEER. The CDR3 spells CASSQDGTGTNEQFF.

The rearrangement uses TRBV12-3 or TRBV12-4 and TRBJ1-1. The CDR3 totals 12 residues. The CDR3 sequence: CASSFPNTEAFF.

The V and J genes are TRBV6-5 and TRBJ2-1; TCRdb proposes TRBD1, but this gene call is untestable without DNA. The length of the CDR3 is 17 residues. Germline CDR1 and CDR2: MNHEY and SVGAGI. CDR3 protein: CASSDLDAGLSYNEQFF.

The chain couples TRBV28 to TRBJ2-4. The CDR3 has 15 amino acids. The germline CDR1 and CDR2 sequences are MDHEN and SYDVKM. This CDR3 is CASSLFKLAKNIQYF.

CDR3 sequence: CASSSFPVDHSPLHF. The chain couples TRBV5-1 to TRBJ1-6. The V gene's germline CDR1 is SGHRS and CDR2 YFSETQ. This CDR3 contains 15 residues.

The chain combines TRBV2 with TRBJ2-7; absent DNA, TCRdb's TRBD1 call cannot be checked. This CDR3 region has 17 residues. From germline, CDR1 is SNHLY and CDR2 FYNNEI. CDR3 in amino acids: CASSDPRGTGGTYEQYF.

The V call is TRBV27, the J call TRBJ2-2; TCRdb returns TRBD1, unconfirmable since there is no DNA. This CDR3 is 14 amino acids long. Germline loops: CDR1 MNHEY, CDR2 SMNVEV (reference sequence). The chain's CDR3 is CASGWGSNTGELFF.

The chain carries TRBV20-1 and TRBJ2-1; TCRdb calls TRBD2, which cannot be checked without DNA. The germline V gene has CDR1 DFQATT and CDR2 SNEGSKA (reference sequence). The CDR3 loop spans 13 amino acids. The CDR3 here is CSARGANYNEQFF.

J is TRBJ1-5 and V is TRBV28; TCRdb names TRBD1, which stays unverified in the absence of DNA. The CDR3 runs to 15 residues. Germline lookup yields CDR1 MDHEN and CDR2 SYDVKM. CDR3 residues: CASRPHRDSNQPQHF.

The gene calls are TRBV27 and TRBJ2-7; as DNA is missing, the TRBD1 call by TCRdb cannot be tested. The CDR3 is 13 amino acids. CDR1 and CDR2 from the germline V gene are MNHEY and SMNVEV (reference sequence). The CDR3 sequence is CASSLHRNYEQYF.

The chain uses TRBV5-1 and TRBJ2-7. Germline assignment: CDR1 SGHRS and CDR2 YFSETQ. This CDR3 has 14 amino acids. This CDR3 reads CASSPTSYHYEQYF.